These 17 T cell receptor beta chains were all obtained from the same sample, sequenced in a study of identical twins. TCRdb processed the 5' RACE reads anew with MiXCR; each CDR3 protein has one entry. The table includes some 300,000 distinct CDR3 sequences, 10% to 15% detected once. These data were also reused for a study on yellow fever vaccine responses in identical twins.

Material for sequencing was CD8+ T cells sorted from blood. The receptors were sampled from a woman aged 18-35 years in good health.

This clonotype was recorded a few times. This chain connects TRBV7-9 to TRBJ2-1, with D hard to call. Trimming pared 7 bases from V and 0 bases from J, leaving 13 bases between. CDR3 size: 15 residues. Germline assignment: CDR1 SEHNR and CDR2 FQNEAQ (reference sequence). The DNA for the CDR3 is TGTGCCAGCACCCGCCCGCAGAGCTCCTACAATGAGCAGTTCTTC. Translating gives CASTRPQSSYNEQFF.

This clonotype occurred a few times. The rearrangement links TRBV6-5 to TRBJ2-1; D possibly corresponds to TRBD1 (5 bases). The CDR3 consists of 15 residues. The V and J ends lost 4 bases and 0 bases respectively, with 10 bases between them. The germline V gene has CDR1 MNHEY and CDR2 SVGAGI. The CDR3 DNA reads TGTGCCAGCAGTTCGGACACTTACTCCTACAATGAGCAGTTCTTC. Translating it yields CASSSDTYSYNEQFF.

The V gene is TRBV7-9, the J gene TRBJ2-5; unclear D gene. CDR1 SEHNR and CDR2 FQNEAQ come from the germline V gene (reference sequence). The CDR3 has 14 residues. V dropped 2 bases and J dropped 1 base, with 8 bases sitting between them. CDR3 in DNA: TGTGCCAGCAGCTTAATAGGTCTCCAAGAGACCCAGTACTTC. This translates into CASSLIGLQETQYF.

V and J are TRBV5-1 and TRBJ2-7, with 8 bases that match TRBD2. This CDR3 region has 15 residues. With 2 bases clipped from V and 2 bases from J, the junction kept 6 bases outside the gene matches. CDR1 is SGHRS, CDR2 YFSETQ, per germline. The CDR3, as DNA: TGCGCCAGCAGCTTTGGACTAGCCCTTACCTACGAGCAGTACTTC. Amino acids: CASSFGLALTYEQYF.

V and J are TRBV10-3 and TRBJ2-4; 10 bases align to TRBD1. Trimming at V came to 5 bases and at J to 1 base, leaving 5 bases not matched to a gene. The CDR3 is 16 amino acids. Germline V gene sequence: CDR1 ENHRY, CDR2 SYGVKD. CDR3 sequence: CAISPGTGEAKNIQYF. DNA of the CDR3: TGTGCCATCAGTCCCGGGACAGGGGAGGCCAAAAACATTCAGTACTTC.

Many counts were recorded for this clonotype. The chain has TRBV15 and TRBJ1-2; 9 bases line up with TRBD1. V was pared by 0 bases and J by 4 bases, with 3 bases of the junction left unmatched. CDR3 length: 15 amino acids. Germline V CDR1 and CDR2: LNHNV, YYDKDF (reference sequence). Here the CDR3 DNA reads TGTGCCACCAGCAGAGATCGGGGACAGGGCTATGGCTACACCTTC. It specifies CATSRDRGQGYGYTF.

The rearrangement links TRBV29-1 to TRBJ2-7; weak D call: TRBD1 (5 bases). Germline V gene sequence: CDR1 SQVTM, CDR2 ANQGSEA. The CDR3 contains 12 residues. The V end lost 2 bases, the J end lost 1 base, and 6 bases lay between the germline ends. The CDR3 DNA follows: TGCAGCGTTGAACAGGGTTCCTACGAGCAGTACTTC. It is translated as CSVEQGSYEQYF.

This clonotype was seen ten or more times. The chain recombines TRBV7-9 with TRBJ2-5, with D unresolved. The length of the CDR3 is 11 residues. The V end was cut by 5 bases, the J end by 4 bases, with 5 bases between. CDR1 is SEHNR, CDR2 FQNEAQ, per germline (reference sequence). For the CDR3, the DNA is TGTGCCAGCAGCCACAGAGAGACCCAGTACTTC. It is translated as CASSHRETQYF. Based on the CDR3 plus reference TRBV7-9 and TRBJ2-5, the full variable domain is DTGVSQNPRHKITKRGQNVTFRCDPISEHNRLYWYRQTLGQGPEFLTYFQNEAQLEKSRLLSDRFSAERPKGSFSTLEIQRTEQGDSAMYLCASSHRETQYFGPGTRLLVL.

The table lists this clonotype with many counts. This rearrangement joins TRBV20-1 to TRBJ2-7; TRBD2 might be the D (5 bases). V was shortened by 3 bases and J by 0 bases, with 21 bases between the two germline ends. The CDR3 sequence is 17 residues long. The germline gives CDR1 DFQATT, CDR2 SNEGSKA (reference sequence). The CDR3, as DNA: TGCAGTGCTAGTACTCTTCCGCCATCGGACTCCTCCTACGAGCAGTACTTC. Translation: CSASTLPPSDSSYEQYF.

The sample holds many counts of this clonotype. CDR3 sequence (DNA): TGTGCCAGCAGCCCGGGACTGGGCTCCTACGAGCAGTACTTC. Translation gives CASSPGLGSYEQYF. The chain recombines TRBV3-1 with TRBJ2-7; perhaps TRBD2 as D (6 bases). The germline CDR1 and CDR2 sequences are LGHDT and YNNKEL (reference sequence). The CDR3 is 14 amino acids. Trimming left V 4 bases short and J 0 bases short, with 10 bases between.

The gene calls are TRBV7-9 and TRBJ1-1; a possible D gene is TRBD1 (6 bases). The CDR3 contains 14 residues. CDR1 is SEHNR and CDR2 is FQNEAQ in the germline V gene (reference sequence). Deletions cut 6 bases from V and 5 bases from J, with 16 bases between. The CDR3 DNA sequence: TGTGCCAGCAGTGATGAAGGGGGTCTGACTGAAGCTTTCTTT. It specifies CASSDEGGLTEAFF.

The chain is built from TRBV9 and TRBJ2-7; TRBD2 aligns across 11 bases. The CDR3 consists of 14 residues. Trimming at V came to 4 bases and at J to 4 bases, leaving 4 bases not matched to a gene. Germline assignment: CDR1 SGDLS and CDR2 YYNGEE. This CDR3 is CASSQGLAEYEQYF. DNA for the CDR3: TGTGCCAGCAGCCAGGGACTAGCGGAATACGAGCAGTACTTC.

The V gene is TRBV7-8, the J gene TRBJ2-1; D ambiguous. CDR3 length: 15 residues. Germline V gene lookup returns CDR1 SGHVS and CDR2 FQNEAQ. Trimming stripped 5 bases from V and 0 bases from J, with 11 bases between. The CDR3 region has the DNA TGTGCCAGCAGCCCCTCCACGGTCTCCTACAATGAGCAGTTCTTC. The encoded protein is CASSPSTVSYNEQFF.

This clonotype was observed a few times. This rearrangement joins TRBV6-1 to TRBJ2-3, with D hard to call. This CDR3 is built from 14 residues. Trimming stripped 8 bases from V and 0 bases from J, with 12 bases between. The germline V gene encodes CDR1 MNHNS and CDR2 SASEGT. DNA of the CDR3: TGTGCCAGCGGTAGCTGGGCTAGCACAGATACGCAGTATTTT. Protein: CASGSWASTDTQYF.

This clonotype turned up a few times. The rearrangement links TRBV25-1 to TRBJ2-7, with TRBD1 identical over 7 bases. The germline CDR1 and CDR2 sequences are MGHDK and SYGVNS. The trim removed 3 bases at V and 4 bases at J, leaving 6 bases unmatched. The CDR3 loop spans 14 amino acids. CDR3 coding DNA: TGTGCCAGCAGTGACCTCGACAGGGAGTACGAGCAGTACTTC. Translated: CASSDLDREYEQYF.

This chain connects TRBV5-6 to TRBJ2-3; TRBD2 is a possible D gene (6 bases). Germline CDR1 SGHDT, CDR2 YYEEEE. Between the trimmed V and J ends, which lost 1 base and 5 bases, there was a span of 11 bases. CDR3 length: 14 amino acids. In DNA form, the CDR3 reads TGTGCCAGCAGCTTGTCTAGCGAAAGAGATACGCAGTATTTT. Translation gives CASSLSSERDTQYF. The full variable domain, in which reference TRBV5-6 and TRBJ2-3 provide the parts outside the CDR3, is DAGVTQSPTHLIKTRGQQVTLRCSPKSGHDTVSWYQQALGQGPQFIFQYYEEEERQRGNFPDRFSGHQFPNYSSELNVNALLLGDSALYLCASSLSSERDTQYFGPGTRLTVL.

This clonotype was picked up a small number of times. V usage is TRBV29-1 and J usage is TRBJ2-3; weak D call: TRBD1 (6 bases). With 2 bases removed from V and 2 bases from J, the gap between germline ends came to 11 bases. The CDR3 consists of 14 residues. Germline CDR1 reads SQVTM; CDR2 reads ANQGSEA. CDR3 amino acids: CSVERQGLTDTQYF. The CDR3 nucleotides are TGCAGCGTTGAACGGCAGGGGCTCACAGATACGCAGTATTTT.